This passage covers 28 T cell receptor beta chains from one sample sequenced in a study of shared clonotypes between healthy human individuals. The table came from immunoSEQ multiplex PCR; TCRdb's copy has only in-frame clones and leaves some out. The sample lists 1.4 million or so clones; 98% were seen once. Sequences were obtained from naive CD4+ T cells sorted from blood. Sample subset: CD45RA+ positively selected. These TCRs come from a man between 25 and 39 years old in good health.

The V call is TRBV5-5, the J call TRBJ2-2; 9 bases line up with TRBD1. Per the germline V gene, CDR1 is SGHKS and CDR2 is YYEKEE (reference sequence). There are 18 residues in the CDR3. V gave up 4 bases and J gave up 3 bases; unmatched junction bases: 13. CDR3 nucleotides: TGTGCCAGCAGCCGAAGCCTAAATACAGGGGGCGACACCGGGGAGCTGTTTTTT. This translates into CASSRSLNTGGDTGELFF.

The J gene is TRBJ2-7, the V gene TRBV6-5; a possible D gene is TRBD1 (6 bases). The CDR3 is 14 residues long. Germline V lookup: CDR1 MNHEY, CDR2 SVGAGI. Between the trimmed V and J ends, which lost 7 bases and 9 bases, there was a span of 22 bases. CDR3 in amino acids: CASKSLSQGTAQYF. CDR3 DNA: TGTGCCAGCAAGTCCTTATCCCAGGGGACCGCGCAGTACTTC.

This clone was counted a single time. The rearrangement uses TRBV5-4 and TRBJ2-7, with D unclear. V was clipped by 4 bases and J by 0 bases, with 8 bases between them. The CDR3 has 13 residues. Germline CDR1 and CDR2: SGHNT and YYREEE (reference sequence). CDR3 residues: CASSPAPSYEQYF. For the CDR3, the DNA is TGTGCCAGCAGCCCCGCCCCCTCCTACGAGCAGTACTTC.

V and J are TRBV7-9 and TRBJ2-2; D is perhaps TRBD1 or TRBD2 (5 bases each). This CDR3 has 18 residues. The ends were cut back, 5 bases at V and 0 bases at J, with 19 bases in the middle. CDR1 is SEHNR, CDR2 FQNEAQ, per germline (reference sequence). The CDR3 loop reads CASSTIAGTSPNTGELFF. The CDR3, as DNA: TGTGCCAGCAGCACAATAGCCGGGACCTCTCCGAACACCGGGGAGCTGTTTTTT.

CDR3 bases: TGTGCCAGCTCACCACTAACGCTAGCGGGAGGATACACAGATACGCAGTATTTT. Its protein is CASSPLTLAGGYTDTQYF. The J gene is TRBJ2-3, the V gene TRBV18, with 11 bases identical to TRBD2. Germline V lookup: CDR1 KGHSH, CDR2 LQKENI. The trim removed 1 base at V and 2 bases at J, leaving 8 bases unmatched. The CDR3 runs to 18 residues.

The V gene is TRBV7-9, the J gene TRBJ2-1; D is perhaps TRBD2 (6 bases). CDR3 length equals 13 residues. Trimming cost V 5 bases and J 8 bases, with 13 bases left between them. CDR1 is SEHNR, CDR2 FQNEAQ, per germline (reference sequence). The CDR3 loop reads CASSKTSFYEQFF. The CDR3, as DNA: TGTGCCAGCAGCAAGACTAGTTTCTATGAGCAGTTCTTC.

The chain joins TRBV7-2 to TRBJ1-2; possibly TRBD1 for D (6 bases). The CDR3 contains 15 residues. CDR1 is SGHTA, CDR2 FQGNSA, per germline. V was clipped by 4 bases and J by 3 bases, with 15 bases between them. CDR3 protein: CASSSQGLLYYGYTF. CDR3 DNA: TGTGCCAGCAGCTCACAGGGTCTTCTCTACTATGGCTACACCTTC.

The chain carries TRBV25-1 and TRBJ2-3; maybe TRBD2 (5 bases). V was trimmed by 3 bases and J by 2 bases, leaving 9 bases between them. Germline assignment: CDR1 MGHDK and CDR2 SYGVNS. CDR3 size: 14 residues. DNA of the CDR3: TGTGCCAGCAGTGATACTAGTGTCACAGATACGCAGTATTTT. Translating it yields CASSDTSVTDTQYF.

J is TRBJ2-2 and V is TRBV5-1, with D possibly being TRBD1 (5 bases). The CDR3 covers 15 residues. Germline loops: CDR1 SGHRS, CDR2 YFSETQ. Trimming pared 3 bases from V and 2 bases from J, leaving 11 bases between. CDR3 coding DNA: TGCGCCAGCAGCTCTAGACAGATTAACACCGGGGAGCTGTTTTTT. This codes for CASSSRQINTGELFF.

With regard to this clone: The sample has other DNA sequences that encode this CDR3 too. This chain links TRBV29-1 with TRBJ1-2, with D possibly TRBD1 on 5 matching bases. The CDR3 loop spans 13 amino acids. Germline lookup yields CDR1 SQVTM and CDR2 ANQGSEA. V lost 4 bases and J lost 3, with 12 bases in between. CDR3 amino acids: CSVGGGGDYGYTF. In DNA form, the CDR3 reads TGCAGCGTTGGTGGGGGAGGAGACTATGGCTACACCTTC.

The CDR3 here is CASSLAGGPGEQFF. CDR3 nucleotide sequence: TGCGCCAGCAGCTTGGCGGGAGGGCCGGGTGAGCAGTTCTTC. The chain combines TRBV5-1 with TRBJ2-1, with 8 bases aligning to TRBD2. The CDR3 is 14 residues long. The ends lost 0 bases at V and 9 bases at J; junction bases unmatched: 5. Per the germline V gene, CDR1 is SGHRS and CDR2 is YFSETQ. Looking up the rest from reference TRBV5-1 and TRBJ2-1 gives the full variable domain: KAGVTQTPRYLIKTRGQQVTLSCSPISGHRSVSWYQQTPGQGLQFLFEYFSETQRNKGNFPGRFSGRQFSNSRSEMNVSTLELGDSALYLCASSLAGGPGEQFFGPGTRLTVL.

V and J are TRBV5-1 and TRBJ1-1; D possibly corresponds to TRBD1 (6 bases). Looked up from germline, CDR1 is SGHRS and CDR2 is YFSETQ. Between the trimmed V and J ends, which lost 5 bases and 6 bases, there was a span of 23 bases. This CDR3 region has 16 residues. This chain's CDR3 is CASSSTVQGPTAEAFF. CDR3 in DNA: TGCGCCAGCAGTTCTACCGTACAGGGCCCTACCGCTGAAGCTTTCTTT. Using reference TRBV5-1 and TRBJ1-1 for the parts outside the CDR3, the full variable domain is KAGVTQTPRYLIKTRGQQVTLSCSPISGHRSVSWYQQTPGQGLQFLFEYFSETQRNKGNFPGRFSGRQFSNSRSEMNVSTLELGDSALYLCASSSTVQGPTAEAFFGQGTRLTVV.

The gene calls are TRBV4-1 and TRBJ2-1; 11 bases are shared with TRBD2. Germline values: CDR1 MGHRA, CDR2 YSYEKL. V shed 5 bases and J 12 bases; nucleotides not matched to a gene: 18. The CDR3 is 17 amino acids. Written as DNA, the CDR3 is TGCGCCAGCAGCGTCCAAAAGACTAGCGGGATACCCTGGACGCAGTTCTTC. This encodes CASSVQKTSGIPWTQFF.

The gene calls are TRBV15 and TRBJ2-3; D ambiguous. Trimming stripped 6 bases from V and 2 bases from J, with 9 bases between. Germline CDR1 reads LNHNV; CDR2 reads YYDKDF (reference sequence). The CDR3 consists of 13 residues. The CDR3 loop is CATSRSHTDTQYF. CDR3 DNA sequence: TGTGCCACCAGTAGATCCCACACAGATACGCAGTATTTT. Variable domain in full (rest from reference TRBV15 and TRBJ2-3): DAMVIQNPRYQVTQFGKPVTLSCSQTLNHNVMYWYQQKSSQAPKLLFHYYDKDFNNEADTPDNFQSRRPNTSFCFLDIRSPGLGDTAMYLCATSRSHTDTQYFGPGTRLTVL.

This clone showed up just once. This chain connects TRBV10-3 to TRBJ2-3; D tentatively reads TRBD1 or TRBD2 (6 bases each). The V end lost 8 bases, the J end lost 4 bases, and 28 bases lay between the germline ends. This CDR3 contains 18 residues. In germline, CDR1 is ENHRY, CDR2 SYGVKD. CDR3 DNA: TGTGCCATCCAAAGCGGTAGGGGGGCTCTTGTTACAGCAGATACGCAGTATTTT. Translated: CAIQSGRGALVTADTQYF.

In this sample, this clone turned up once. This chain joins TRBV7-9 and TRBJ2-1; 10 nucleotides align to TRBD2. The V gene's germline CDR1 is SEHNR and CDR2 FQNEAQ (reference sequence). The CDR3 covers 16 residues. Trimming took 1 base from V and 7 from J; bases not matched to a gene: 7. CDR3 DNA sequence: TGTGCCAGCAGCTTAGTCCTAGCGGGAGAGCAAAATGAGCAGTTCTTC. Its protein is CASSLVLAGEQNEQFF.

The chain employs TRBV9 and TRBJ2-7; 10 bases fit TRBD1. This CDR3 has 15 residues. Unmatched junction bases numbered 4, after V lost 4 bases and J lost 0 bases. CDR1 is SGDLS and CDR2 is YYNGEE in the germline V gene. In DNA, the CDR3 is TGTGCCAGCAGCAGGCGGGACAGGGGCTCCTACGAGCAGTACTTC. It translates to CASSRRDRGSYEQYF.

This clone was detected only once. The chain combines TRBV6-5 with TRBJ2-7; D is ambiguous. V lost 8 bases to trimming and J lost 6 bases, with 17 bases between them. The V gene's germline CDR1 is MNHEY and CDR2 SVGAGI. The CDR3 totals 13 residues. The CDR3: CASCPLGISEQYF. The CDR3, as DNA: TGTGCCAGCTGCCCCCTTGGAATTTCCGAGCAGTACTTC.

The chain employs TRBV19 and TRBJ1-5; TRBD1 aligns across 7 bases. Germline V gene data show CDR1 as LNHDA and CDR2 as SQIVND (reference sequence). This CDR3 spans 13 amino acids. V lost 9 bases, J lost 6 bases, and 8 bases stayed unmatched. CDR3 nucleotides: TGTGCCAGCAAGACAGGGTCCCGTCAGCCCCAGCATTTT. It encodes CASKTGSRQPQHF.

The rearrangement uses TRBV7-2 and TRBJ2-7, with TRBD1 identical over 10 bases. This CDR3 contains 15 residues. Germline values: CDR1 SGHTA, CDR2 FQGNSA. The ends lost 3 bases at V and 6 bases at J; junction bases unmatched: 8. Here the CDR3 reads CASSFTGTGDGEQYF. DNA of the CDR3: TGTGCCAGCAGCTTTACCGGGACAGGGGACGGCGAGCAGTACTTC.

The chain couples TRBV15 to TRBJ2-7; tentatively, D is TRBD1 or TRBD2 (5 bases each). Trimming cost V 4 bases and J 5 bases, with 18 bases left between them. This CDR3 has 15 residues. Germline V gene sequence: CDR1 LNHNV, CDR2 YYDKDF (reference sequence). CDR3 bases: TGTGCCACCAGCACCCAAGGGCGGGTCAGGGACGAGCAGTACTTC. It encodes CATSTQGRVRDEQYF.

This clone was recorded only once. CDR3 region: CASRSQQGNYEQYF. The CDR3 DNA is TGTGCCAGCAGGTCTCAACAGGGTAACTACGAGCAGTACTTC. The chain has TRBV2 and TRBJ2-7; D perhaps matches TRBD1 (6 bases). V was trimmed by 6 bases and J by 3 bases, leaving 15 bases between them. This CDR3 comprises 14 residues. CDR1 is SNHLY, CDR2 FYNNEI, per germline.

This chain links TRBV11-2 with TRBJ2-3; TRBD1 might be the D (6 bases). There are 15 residues in the CDR3. Germline V gives CDR1 SGHAT, CDR2 FQNNGV. The ends were cut back, 4 bases at V and 0 bases at J, with 11 bases in the middle. CDR3 residues: CASSSQGSSTDTQYF. As DNA, the CDR3 is TGTGCCAGCAGCTCGCAGGGGTCAAGCACAGATACGCAGTATTTT.

In its sample, this clone was seen once. The V and J genes are TRBV27 and TRBJ2-7; 7 nucleotides align to TRBD1. This CDR3 spans 15 amino acids. CDR1 and CDR2 (germline): MNHEY, SMNVEV (reference sequence). The ends lost 7 bases at V and 2 bases at J; junction bases unmatched: 11. For the CDR3, the DNA is TGTGCCAGCAAGCTCTCGATCGGACAGGCCTACGAGCAGTACTTC. Protein product: CASKLSIGQAYEQYF.

The V call is TRBV18, the J call TRBJ2-3; D remains unclear. V was pared by 2 bases and J by 5 bases, with 5 bases between. The CDR3 has 12 amino acids. Germline CDR1 reads KGHSH; CDR2 reads LQKENI. The CDR3 spells CASSPVQDTQYF. The CDR3 DNA reads as TGTGCCAGCTCACCAGTCCAAGATACGCAGTATTTT.

The V call is TRBV7-9, the J call TRBJ2-1, with D perhaps TRBD2 (6 bases). This CDR3 has 15 residues. Trimming took 4 bases from V and 4 from J, leaving 14 bases between them. Germline V gene lookup returns CDR1 SEHNR and CDR2 FQNEAQ (reference sequence). CDR3 sequence: CASSSLAVPYNEQFF. The CDR3 DNA is TGTGCCAGCAGCTCGTTAGCGGTACCTTACAATGAGCAGTTCTTC. The full variable domain, in which reference TRBV7-9 and TRBJ2-1 provide the parts outside the CDR3, is DTGVSQNPRHKITKRGQNVTFRCDPISEHNRLYWYRQTLGQGPEFLTYFQNEAQLEKSRLLSDRFSAERPKGSFSTLEIQRTEQGDSAMYLCASSSLAVPYNEQFFGPGTRLTVL.

V gene TRBV14 combines with J gene TRBJ2-1; D possibly corresponds to TRBD1 (5 bases). The germline V gene encodes CDR1 SGHDN and CDR2 FVKESK. The CDR3 runs to 16 residues. The ends were cut back, 5 bases at V and 0 bases at J, with 14 bases in the middle. The CDR3 DNA reads as TGTGCCAGCAGCTCATTAGGGGCTAGCTCCTACAATGAGCAGTTCTTC. The encoded protein is CASSSLGASSYNEQFF.

This chain joins TRBV14 and TRBJ2-3; tentative D call: TRBD1 (6 bases). This CDR3 is built from 16 residues. In germline, CDR1 is SGHDN, CDR2 FVKESK. V was pared by 4 bases and J by 6 bases, with 20 bases between. The CDR3 DNA reads TGTGCCAGCAGCCTTCCGGGACACCGCAGTTTTGATACGCAGTATTTT. Its translation is CASSLPGHRSFDTQYF.